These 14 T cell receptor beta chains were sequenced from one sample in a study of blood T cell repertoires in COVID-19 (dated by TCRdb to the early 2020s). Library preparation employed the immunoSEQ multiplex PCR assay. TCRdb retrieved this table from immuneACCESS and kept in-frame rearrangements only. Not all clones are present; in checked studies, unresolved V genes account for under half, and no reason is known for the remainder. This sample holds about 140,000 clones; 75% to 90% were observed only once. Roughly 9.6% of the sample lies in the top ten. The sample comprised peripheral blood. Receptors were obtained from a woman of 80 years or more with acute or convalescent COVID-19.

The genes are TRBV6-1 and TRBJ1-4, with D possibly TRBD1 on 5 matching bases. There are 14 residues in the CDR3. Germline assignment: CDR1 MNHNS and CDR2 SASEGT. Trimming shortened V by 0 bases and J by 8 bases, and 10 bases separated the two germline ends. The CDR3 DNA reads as TGTGCCAGCAGTGAAGCAGGGGAATGGGAAAAACTGTTTTTT. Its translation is CASSEAGEWEKLFF.

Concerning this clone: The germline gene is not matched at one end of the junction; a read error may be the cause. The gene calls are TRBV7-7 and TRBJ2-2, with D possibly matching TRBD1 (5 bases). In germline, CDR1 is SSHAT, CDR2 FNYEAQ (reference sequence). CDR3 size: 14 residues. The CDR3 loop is CASSLTGVPGELFF. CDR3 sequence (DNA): TGTGCTAGCAGTCTCACAGGTGTTCCAGGGGAGCTGTTTTTT.

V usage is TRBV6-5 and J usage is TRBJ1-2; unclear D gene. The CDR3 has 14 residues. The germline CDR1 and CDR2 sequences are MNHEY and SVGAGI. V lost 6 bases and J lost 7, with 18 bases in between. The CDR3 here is CASRAQEGVGGYTF. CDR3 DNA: TGTGCCAGCAGGGCCCAGGAGGGAGTAGGTGGCTACACCTTC.

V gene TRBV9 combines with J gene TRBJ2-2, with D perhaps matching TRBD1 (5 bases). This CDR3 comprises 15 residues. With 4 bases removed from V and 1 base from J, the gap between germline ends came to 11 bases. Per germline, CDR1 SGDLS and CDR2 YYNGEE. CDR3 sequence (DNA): TGTGCCAGCAGCCCTCGGACACTGAACACCGGGGAGCTGTTTTTT. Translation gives CASSPRTLNTGELFF.

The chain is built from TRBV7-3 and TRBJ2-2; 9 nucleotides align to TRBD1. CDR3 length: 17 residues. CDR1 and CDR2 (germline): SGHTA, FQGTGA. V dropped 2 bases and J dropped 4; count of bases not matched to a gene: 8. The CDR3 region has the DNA TGTGCCAGCAGCTTATCCCGAGACAGGGGGAGCACCGGGGAGCTGTTTTTT. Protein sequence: CASSLSRDRGSTGELFF.

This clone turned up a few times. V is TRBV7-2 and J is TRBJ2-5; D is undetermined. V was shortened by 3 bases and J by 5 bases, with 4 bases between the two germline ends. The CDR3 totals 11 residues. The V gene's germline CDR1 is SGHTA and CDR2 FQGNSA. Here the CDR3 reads CASSFYETQYF. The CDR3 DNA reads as TGTGCCAGCAGCTTCTATGAGACCCAGTACTTC. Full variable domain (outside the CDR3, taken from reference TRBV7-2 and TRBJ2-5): GAGVSQSPSNKVTEKGKDVELRCDPISGHTALYWYRQSLGQGLEFLIYFQGNSAPDKSGLPSDRFSAERTGGSVSTLTIQRTQQEDSAVYLCASSFYETQYFGPGTRLLVL.

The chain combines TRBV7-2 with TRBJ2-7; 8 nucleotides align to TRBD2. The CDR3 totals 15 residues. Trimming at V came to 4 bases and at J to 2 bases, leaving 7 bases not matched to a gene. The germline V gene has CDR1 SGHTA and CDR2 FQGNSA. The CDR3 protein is CASSYQTSATYEQYF. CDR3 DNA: TGTGCCAGCAGCTACCAGACTAGCGCTACCTACGAGCAGTACTTC.

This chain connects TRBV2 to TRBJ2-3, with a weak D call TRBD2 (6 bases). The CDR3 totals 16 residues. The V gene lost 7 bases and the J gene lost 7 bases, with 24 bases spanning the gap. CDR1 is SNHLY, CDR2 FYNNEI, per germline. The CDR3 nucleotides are TGTGCCAGCAAGGAGGTTGGCGGGAACCTAGGGAATACGCAGTATTTT. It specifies CASKEVGGNLGNTQYF.

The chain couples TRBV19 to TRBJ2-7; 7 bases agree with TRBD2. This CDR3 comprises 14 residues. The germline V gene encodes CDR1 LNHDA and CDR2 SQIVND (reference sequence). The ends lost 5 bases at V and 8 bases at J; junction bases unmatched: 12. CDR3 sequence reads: CASSDPGGRLKQYF. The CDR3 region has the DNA TGTGCCAGTAGTGATCCGGGAGGCCGCCTCAAGCAGTACTTC.

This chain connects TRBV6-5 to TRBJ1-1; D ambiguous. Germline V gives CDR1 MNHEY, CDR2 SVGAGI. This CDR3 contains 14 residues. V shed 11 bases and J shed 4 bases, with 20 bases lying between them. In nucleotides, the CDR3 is TGTGCCTGTTGGCAGGAAGTTGTAGGCACTGAAGCTTTCTTT. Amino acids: CACWQEVVGTEAFF.

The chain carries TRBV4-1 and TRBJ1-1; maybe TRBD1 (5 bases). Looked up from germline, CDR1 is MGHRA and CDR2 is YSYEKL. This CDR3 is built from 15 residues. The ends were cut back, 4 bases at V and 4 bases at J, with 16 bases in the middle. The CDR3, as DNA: TGCGCCAGCAGCCCCCGGGCCGGGGGAAGCACTGAAGCTTTCTTT. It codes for CASSPRAGGSTEAFF.

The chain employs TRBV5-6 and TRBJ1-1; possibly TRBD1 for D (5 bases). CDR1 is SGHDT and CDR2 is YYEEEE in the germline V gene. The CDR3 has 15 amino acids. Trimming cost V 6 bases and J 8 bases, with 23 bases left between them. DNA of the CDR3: TGTGCCAGCAATAAAGGACGGGCCAGGGCAGCCGAAGCTTTCTTT. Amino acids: CASNKGRARAAEAFF. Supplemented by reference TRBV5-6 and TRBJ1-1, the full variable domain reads DAGVTQSPTHLIKTRGQQVTLRCSPKSGHDTVSWYQQALGQGPQFIFQYYEEEERQRGNFPDRFSGHQFPNYSSELNVNALLLGDSALYLCASNKGRARAAEAFFGQGTRLTVV.

CDR3 bases: TGTGCCAGCAGCGCCGGACTAGGCGGCACAGATACGCAGTATTTT. Amino acids: CASSAGLGGTDTQYF. J is TRBJ2-3 and V is TRBV9, with TRBD2 matching over 7 bases. Trimming took 3 bases from V and 1 from J; bases not matched to a gene: 5. The CDR3 length is 15 residues. Germline lookup yields CDR1 SGDLS and CDR2 YYNGEE.

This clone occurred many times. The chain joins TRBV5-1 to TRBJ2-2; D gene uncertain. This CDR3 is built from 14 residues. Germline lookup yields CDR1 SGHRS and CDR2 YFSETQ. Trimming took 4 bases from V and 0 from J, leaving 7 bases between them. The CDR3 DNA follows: TGCGCCAGCAGCGAAGACACGAACACCGGGGAGCTGTTTTTT. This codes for CASSEDTNTGELFF.